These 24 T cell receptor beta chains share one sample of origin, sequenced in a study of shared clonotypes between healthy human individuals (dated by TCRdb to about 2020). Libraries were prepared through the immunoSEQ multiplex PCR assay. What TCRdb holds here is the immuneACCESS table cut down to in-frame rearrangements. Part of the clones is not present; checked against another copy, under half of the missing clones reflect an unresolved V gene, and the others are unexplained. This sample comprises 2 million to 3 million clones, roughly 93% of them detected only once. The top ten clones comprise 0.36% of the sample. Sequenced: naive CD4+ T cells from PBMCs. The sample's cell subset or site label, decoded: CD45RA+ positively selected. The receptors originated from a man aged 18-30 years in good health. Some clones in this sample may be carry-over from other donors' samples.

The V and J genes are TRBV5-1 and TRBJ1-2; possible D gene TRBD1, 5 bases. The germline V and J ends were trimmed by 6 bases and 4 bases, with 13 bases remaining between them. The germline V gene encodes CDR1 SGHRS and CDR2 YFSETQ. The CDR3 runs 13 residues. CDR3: CASTRDGAYGYTF. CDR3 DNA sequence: TGCGCCAGCACCCGGGACGGAGCCTATGGCTACACCTTC.

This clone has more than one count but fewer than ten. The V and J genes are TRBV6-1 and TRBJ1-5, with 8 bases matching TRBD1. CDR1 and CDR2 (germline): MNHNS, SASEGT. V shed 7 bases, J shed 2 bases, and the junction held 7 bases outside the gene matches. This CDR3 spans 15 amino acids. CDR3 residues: CASTGPTGGNQPQHF. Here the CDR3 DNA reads TGTGCCAGCACCGGACCGACAGGGGGCAATCAGCCCCAGCATTTT.

CDR3 nucleotide sequence: TGTGCCAGCAACTTGAAACGCACCGGGGACAATGAGCAGTTCTTC. It is translated as CASNLKRTGDNEQFF. The J gene is TRBJ2-1, the V gene TRBV28; D is possibly TRBD2 (5 bases). The CDR3 has 15 amino acids. From germline, CDR1 is MDHEN and CDR2 SYDVKM. V gave up 7 bases and J gave up 5 bases, with 18 bases separating them.

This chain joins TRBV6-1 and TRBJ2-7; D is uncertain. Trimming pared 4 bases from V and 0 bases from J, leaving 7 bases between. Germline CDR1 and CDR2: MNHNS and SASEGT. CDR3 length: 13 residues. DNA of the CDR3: TGTGCCAGCAGTGGAGGTCCCTCCTACGAGCAGTACTTC. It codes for CASSGGPSYEQYF.

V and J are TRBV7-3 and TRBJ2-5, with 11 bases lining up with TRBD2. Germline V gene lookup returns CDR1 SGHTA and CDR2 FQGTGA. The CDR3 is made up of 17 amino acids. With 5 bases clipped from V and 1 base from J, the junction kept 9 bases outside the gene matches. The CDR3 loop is CASSPTSGGPFQETQYF. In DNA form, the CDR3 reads TGTGCCAGCAGCCCAACTAGCGGGGGTCCCTTCCAAGAGACCCAGTACTTC.

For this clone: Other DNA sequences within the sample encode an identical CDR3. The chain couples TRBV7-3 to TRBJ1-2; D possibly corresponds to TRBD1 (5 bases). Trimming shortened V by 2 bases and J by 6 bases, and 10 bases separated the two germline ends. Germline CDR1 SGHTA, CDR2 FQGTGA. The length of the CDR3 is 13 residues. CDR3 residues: CASSLGGRDGYTF. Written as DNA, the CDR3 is TGTGCCAGCAGCTTAGGGGGAAGAGATGGCTACACCTTC.

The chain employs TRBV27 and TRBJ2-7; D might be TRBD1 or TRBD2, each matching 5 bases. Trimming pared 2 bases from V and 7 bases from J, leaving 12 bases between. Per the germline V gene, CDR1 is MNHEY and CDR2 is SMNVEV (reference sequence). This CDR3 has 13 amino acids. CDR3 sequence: CASSLRDLGEQYF. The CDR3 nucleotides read TGTGCCAGCAGTTTAAGGGACCTGGGGGAGCAGTACTTC.

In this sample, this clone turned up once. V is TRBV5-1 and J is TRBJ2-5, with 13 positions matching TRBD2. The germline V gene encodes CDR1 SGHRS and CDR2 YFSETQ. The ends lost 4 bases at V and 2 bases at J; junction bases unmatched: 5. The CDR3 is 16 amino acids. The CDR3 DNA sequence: TGCGCCAGCAGCACCCAACTAGCGGGAGGGCAAGAGACCCAGTACTTC. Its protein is CASSTQLAGGQETQYF.

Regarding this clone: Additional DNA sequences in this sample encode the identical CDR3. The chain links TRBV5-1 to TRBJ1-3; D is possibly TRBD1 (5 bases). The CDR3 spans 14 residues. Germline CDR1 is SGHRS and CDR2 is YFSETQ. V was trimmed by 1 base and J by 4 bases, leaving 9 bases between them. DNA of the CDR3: TGCGCCAGCAGCTTGTTAGGGGCCGGAAACACCATATATTTT. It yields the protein CASSLLGAGNTIYF.

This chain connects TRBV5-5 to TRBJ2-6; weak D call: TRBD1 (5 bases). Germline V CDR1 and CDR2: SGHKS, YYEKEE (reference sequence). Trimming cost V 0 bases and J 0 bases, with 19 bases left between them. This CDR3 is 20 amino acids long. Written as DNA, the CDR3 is TGTGCCAGCAGCTTGGCTGGGGTGACAGTTTTTTCCTCTGGGGCCAACGTCCTGACTTTC. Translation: CASSLAGVTVFSSGANVLTF. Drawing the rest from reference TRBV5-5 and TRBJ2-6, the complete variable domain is DAGVTQSPTHLIKTRGQQVTLRCSPISGHKSVSWYQQVLGQGPQFIFQYYEKEERGRGNFPDRFSARQFPNYSSELNVNALLLGDSALYLCASSLAGVTVFSSGANVLTFGAGSRLTVL.

DNA of the CDR3: TGTGCCAGCAGTTCTAGGCAGGGCAGCTCTAACTATGGCTACACCTTC. Amino acids: CASSSRQGSSNYGYTF. The V gene is TRBV28, the J gene TRBJ1-2; perhaps TRBD1 as D (5 bases). The CDR3 has 16 residues. V lost 4 bases to trimming and J lost 0 bases, with 15 bases between them. Germline V lookup: CDR1 MDHEN, CDR2 SYDVKM.

The CDR3 here is CASSGEQGRYTDTQYF. The CDR3 coding sequence is TGTGCCAGCAGTGGAGAACAGGGGAGGTACACAGATACGCAGTATTTT. This chain connects TRBV2 to TRBJ2-3; the D gene is possibly TRBD1 (7 bases). The CDR3 has 16 amino acids. Trimming took 4 bases from V and 2 from J, leaving 16 bases between them. Germline lookup yields CDR1 SNHLY and CDR2 FYNNEI.

CDR3 in amino acids: CSVETSGITDTQYF. CDR3 coding DNA: TGCAGCGTGGAGACTAGCGGGATTACAGATACGCAGTATTTT. The rearrangement uses TRBV29-1 and TRBJ2-3; 11 positions match TRBD2. Germline CDR1 reads SQVTM; CDR2 reads ANQGSEA. The trim removed 6 bases at V and 3 bases at J, leaving 5 bases unmatched. This CDR3 is built from 14 residues.

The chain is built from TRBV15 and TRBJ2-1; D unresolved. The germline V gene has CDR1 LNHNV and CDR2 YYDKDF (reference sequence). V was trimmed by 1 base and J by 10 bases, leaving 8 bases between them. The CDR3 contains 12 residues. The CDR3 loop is CATSRVRAEQFF. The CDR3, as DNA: TGTGCCACCAGCAGAGTCCGGGCCGAGCAGTTCTTC.

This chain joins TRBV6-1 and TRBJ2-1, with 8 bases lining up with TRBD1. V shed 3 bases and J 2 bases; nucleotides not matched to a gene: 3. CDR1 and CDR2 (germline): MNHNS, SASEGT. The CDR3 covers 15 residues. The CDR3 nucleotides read TGTGCCAGCAGTGATCAGGGGGCCACCTACAATGAGCAGTTCTTC. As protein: CASSDQGATYNEQFF.

The CDR3: CASSFGGLRGNTIYF. CDR3 bases: TGTGCCAGCAGTTTCGGGGGACTACGTGGAAACACCATATATTTT. The chain is built from TRBV28 and TRBJ1-3; D may be TRBD1 (5 bases). The V gene lost 3 bases and the J gene lost 3 bases, with 12 bases spanning the gap. The CDR3 sequence is 15 residues long. The germline V gene has CDR1 MDHEN and CDR2 SYDVKM.

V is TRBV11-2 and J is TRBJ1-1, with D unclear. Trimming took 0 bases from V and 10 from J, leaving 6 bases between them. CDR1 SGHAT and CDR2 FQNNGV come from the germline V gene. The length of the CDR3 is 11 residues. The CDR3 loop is CASSLDEIAFF. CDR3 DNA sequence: TGTGCCAGCAGCTTAGATGAGATAGCTTTCTTT.

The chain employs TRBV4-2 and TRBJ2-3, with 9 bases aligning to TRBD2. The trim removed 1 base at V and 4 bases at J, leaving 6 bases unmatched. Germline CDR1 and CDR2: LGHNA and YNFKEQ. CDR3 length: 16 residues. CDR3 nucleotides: TGTGCCAGCAGCCAAGTAGGCGGGAGGGTATCAGATACGCAGTATTTT. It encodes CASSQVGGRVSDTQYF.

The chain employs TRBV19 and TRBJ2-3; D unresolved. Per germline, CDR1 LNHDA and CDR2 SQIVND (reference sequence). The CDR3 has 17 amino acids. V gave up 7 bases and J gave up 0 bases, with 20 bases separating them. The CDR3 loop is CASTPPMSATSTDTQYF. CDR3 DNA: TGTGCCAGTACCCCTCCCATGTCGGCTACCAGCACAGATACGCAGTATTTT.

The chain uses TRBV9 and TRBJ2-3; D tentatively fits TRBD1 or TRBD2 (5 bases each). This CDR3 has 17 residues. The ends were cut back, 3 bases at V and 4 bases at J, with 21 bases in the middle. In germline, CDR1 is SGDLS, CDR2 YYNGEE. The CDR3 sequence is CASSAGPGPRVADTQYF. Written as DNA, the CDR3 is TGTGCCAGCAGCGCGGGACCGGGCCCCCGAGTGGCAGATACGCAGTATTTT.

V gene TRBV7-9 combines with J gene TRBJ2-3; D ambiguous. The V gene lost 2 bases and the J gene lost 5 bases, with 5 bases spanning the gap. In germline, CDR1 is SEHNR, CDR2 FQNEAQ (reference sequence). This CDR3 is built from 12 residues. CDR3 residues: CASSLRVDTQYF. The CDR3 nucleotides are TGTGCCAGCAGCTTAAGGGTAGATACGCAGTATTTT.

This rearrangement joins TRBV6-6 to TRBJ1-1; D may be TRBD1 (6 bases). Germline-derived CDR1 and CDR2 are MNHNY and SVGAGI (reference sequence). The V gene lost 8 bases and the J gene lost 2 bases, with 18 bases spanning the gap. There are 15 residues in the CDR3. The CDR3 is CASLNLPGQNTEAFF. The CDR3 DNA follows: TGTGCCAGCCTGAACCTACCGGGACAAAACACTGAAGCTTTCTTT.

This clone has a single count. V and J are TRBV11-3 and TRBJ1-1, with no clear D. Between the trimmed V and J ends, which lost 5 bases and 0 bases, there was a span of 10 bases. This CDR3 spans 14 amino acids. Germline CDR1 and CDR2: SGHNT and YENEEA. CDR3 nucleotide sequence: TGTGCCAGCAGCGCCTTAAGCTTGAACACTGAAGCTTTCTTT. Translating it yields CASSALSLNTEAFF.

This CDR3 is CASSLRGPSGNTIYF. The CDR3 DNA reads as TGTGCCAGCAGCTTACGGGGGCCAAGTGGAAACACCATATATTTT. The chain combines TRBV7-8 with TRBJ1-3; a weak D match, TRBD1 (6 bases). The CDR3 is 15 amino acids. Germline V CDR1 and CDR2: SGHVS, FQNEAQ. The V and J ends lost 2 bases and 3 bases respectively, with 11 bases between them. Complete variable domain (other parts from reference TRBV7-8 and TRBJ1-3): GAGVSQSPRYKVAKRGQDVALRCDPISGHVSLFWYQQALGQGPEFLTYFQNEAQLDKSGLPSDRFFAERPEGSVSTLKIQRTQQEDSAVYLCASSLRGPSGNTIYFGEGSWLTVV.